This T cell receptor beta chain was identified during a study of Graves' ophthalmopathy and Graves' hyperthyroidism. Notes on the study in general: Distinction of ophthalmopathy from stable hyperthyroidism by a 13-signature model reached 85% to 90% sensitivity and 70% to 83% specificity.

Lactation, pregnancy, uncontrolled infections and other autoimmune diseases were all grounds for excluding patients. Scientists amplified the TCR beta CDR3 regions from RNA transcripts. First-round RT-PCR used HTBI primers; second-round multiplex PCR followed. TCRdb reprocessed the multiplex PCR reads with MiXCR, giving one entry per CDR3 protein. The repertoire consists of 560,000 or so distinct CDR3 sequences, with about 35% occurring once and the leading ten covering less than 4.5%. The sample holds a few counts of this clonotype. Its antigen is currently unknown. This CDR3 comprises 14 residues. The V gene end was trimmed by 6 bases and the J gene end by 4 bases; junction bases not matched to a gene: 6.

This chain connects TRBV12-3 or TRBV12-4 to TRBJ2-7, with 10 bases fitting TRBD2. Source material: peripheral blood or thyroid tissue (not recorded which). The receptor was isolated from an adult man with Graves' hyperthyroidism. CDR3: CASRESGRGYEQYF. In nucleotides, the CDR3 is TGTGCCAGCAGGGAGAGCGGGAGGGGGTACGAGCAGTACTTC.